These 32 T cell receptor beta chains share one sample of origin, sequenced in a study of T cells in Graves' hyperthyroidism and ophthalmopathy. Regions amplified from RNA transcripts were the TCR beta CDR3 regions. First-round RT-PCR with HTBI primers amplified the TCR CDR3 region. A single record per CDR3 protein comes from TCRdb applying MiXCR to the multiplex PCR reads. The sample contains over 200,000 distinct CDR3 sequences, approximately 14% of which appear only once. The sample taken for sequencing was blood. These receptors all come from a middle-aged woman with Graves' hyperthyroidism that later progressed to Graves' ophthalmopathy.

This clonotype was observed a handful of times. This chain uses TRBV30 with TRBJ1-2; 8 bases are a match to TRBD1. Per the germline V gene, CDR1 is GTSNPN and CDR2 is SVGIG (reference sequence). J gave up 7 bases and V 5 bases, and 15 bases lay outside the gene matches. The CDR3 totals 15 residues. The CDR3 is CAWLGRDRGSGGYTF. The CDR3 nucleotides read TGTGCCTGGCTAGGACGAGACAGGGGATCCGGTGGCTACACCTTC.

This clonotype was seen ten or more times. The chain uses TRBV9 and TRBJ2-1; 7 bases align to TRBD2. CDR3 length equals 13 residues. Per germline, CDR1 SGDLS and CDR2 YYNGEE. The V gene end was trimmed by 0 bases and the J gene end by 12 bases; junction bases not matched to a gene: 6. The chain's CDR3 is CASSVAGGVWQFF. The CDR3 nucleotides are TGTGCCAGCAGCGTAGCGGGGGGAGTATGGCAGTTCTTC.

This clonotype showed up many times. The chain combines TRBV10-3 with TRBJ2-5; D not certain. The CDR3 runs to 12 residues. Trimming removed 6 bases from V and 5 bases from J, with 10 bases in between. The germline gives CDR1 ENHRY, CDR2 SYGVKD. Here the CDR3 DNA reads TGTGCCATCAGCGAACTATGGGAGACCCAGTACTTC. Protein product: CAISELWETQYF.

At least ten counts were recorded for this clonotype. The V and J genes are TRBV12-3 or TRBV12-4 and TRBJ2-1; 9 bases match TRBD2. V trimming: 6 bases; J trimming: 7 bases; junction bases outside the gene matches: 10. The CDR3 sequence is 15 residues long. CDR3 sequence (DNA): TGTGCCAGCAGCCCTTGGGCTAGCGGGACTAATGAGCAGTTCTTC. It codes for CASSPWASGTNEQFF.

This clonotype was seen more than once but under ten times. The V and J genes are TRBV6-1 and TRBJ1-4, with D possibly TRBD1 on 6 matching bases. The germline CDR1 and CDR2 sequences are MNHNS and SASEGT. The V and J ends lost 7 bases and 6 bases respectively, with 12 bases between them. This CDR3 is built from 13 residues. For the CDR3, the DNA is TGTGCCAGCACCGGGGGCGTCCATGAAAAACTGTTTTTT. Its translation: CASTGGVHEKLFF.

The J gene is TRBJ2-1, the V gene TRBV3-1; D is unresolved. Germline lookup yields CDR1 LGHDT and CDR2 YNNKEL (reference sequence). V was trimmed by 5 bases and J by 1 base, leaving 18 bases between them. The CDR3 contains 17 residues. CDR3 DNA sequence: TGTGCCAGCAGCTCTAAGGGAAAGCGCCAGTCCTACAATGAGCAGTTCTTC. Its translation: CASSSKGKRQSYNEQFF.

This clonotype has ten or more counts. CDR3 sequence reads: CASSLEDITDTQYF. CDR3 bases: TGCGCCAGCAGCTTGGAGGACATCACAGATACGCAGTATTTT. The chain has TRBV5-1 and TRBJ2-3, with D possibly matching TRBD1 (5 bases). V was trimmed by 0 bases and J by 2 bases, leaving 7 bases between them. CDR3 size: 14 residues. Looked up from germline, CDR1 is SGHRS and CDR2 is YFSETQ. The variable domain in full, completed from reference TRBV5-1 and TRBJ2-3, reads KAGVTQTPRYLIKTRGQQVTLSCSPISGHRSVSWYQQTPGQGLQFLFEYFSETQRNKGNFPGRFSGRQFSNSRSEMNVSTLELGDSALYLCASSLEDITDTQYFGPGTRLTVL.

This clonotype was seen repeatedly, ten times or more. The J gene is TRBJ2-1, the V gene TRBV14; 12 bases match TRBD2. The trim removed 1 base at V and 5 bases at J, leaving 9 bases unmatched. The CDR3 sequence is 18 residues long. From germline, CDR1 is SGHDN and CDR2 FVKESK. The DNA for the CDR3 is TGTGCCAGCAGCCAAGTTGTACTAGCGGGAGGCCGAAACAATGAGCAGTTCTTC. Protein product: CASSQVVLAGGRNNEQFF. The whole variable domain, filled in from reference TRBV14 and TRBJ2-1, reads EAGVTQFPSHSVIEKGQTVTLRCDPISGHDNLYWYRRVMGKEIKFLLHFVKESKQDESGMPNNRFLAERTGGTYSTLKVQPAELEDSGVYFCASSQVVLAGGRNNEQFFGPGTRLTVL.

The rearrangement joins TRBV11-2 to TRBJ1-2, with D unclear. V was clipped by 7 bases and J by 5 bases, with 17 bases between them. This CDR3 region has 14 residues. Looked up from germline, CDR1 is SGHAT and CDR2 is FQNNGV. The CDR3 loop reads CASTPPPGRYGYTF. The CDR3 DNA reads TGTGCCAGCACCCCCCCTCCCGGCCGGTATGGCTACACCTTC.

In this sample, this clonotype turned up many times. This chain joins TRBV6-1 and TRBJ1-4; 8 positions agree with TRBD1. Losses at the gene ends were 8 bases for V and 12 bases for J; bases not matched to a gene: 14. Germline V CDR1 and CDR2: MNHNS, SASEGT. The CDR3 loop spans 14 amino acids. Written as DNA, the CDR3 is TGTGCCAGCGGACAGGGAGGAGCGGGGGAGGAACTGTTTTTT. Its translation: CASGQGGAGEELFF.

At least ten counts were recorded for this clonotype. The chain links TRBV15 to TRBJ2-7, with TRBD2 identical over 12 bases. Losses at the gene ends were 3 bases for V and 3 bases for J; bases not matched to a gene: 6. The CDR3 consists of 16 residues. Germline V gene sequence: CDR1 LNHNV, CDR2 YYDKDF (reference sequence). The CDR3: CATSRDASGRVYEQYF. The CDR3 DNA reads TGTGCCACCAGCAGGGACGCTAGCGGGAGGGTCTACGAGCAGTACTTC.

The gene calls are TRBV10-2 and TRBJ2-4, with 9 positions matching TRBD1. The germline gives CDR1 WSHSY, CDR2 SAAADI. J lost 11 bases, V lost 10 bases, and 6 bases had no gene match. There are 11 residues in the CDR3. The CDR3 coding sequence is TGCGCCACCCTACAGGGGGCCCTTCAGTACTTC. Residues: CATLQGALQYF.

At least ten counts were recorded for this clonotype. The chain has TRBV13 and TRBJ2-7; 10 bases map to TRBD2. The CDR3 extends over 16 amino acids. The germline V gene has CDR1 PRHDT and CDR2 FYEKMQ (reference sequence). J was trimmed by 6 bases and V by 4 bases; bases with no gene match: 12. The CDR3 loop is CASSSTLAGAVSEQYF. The CDR3 DNA follows: TGTGCCAGCAGCTCCACTCTAGCGGGAGCTGTGAGCGAGCAGTACTTC.

This clonotype occurred many times. V and J are TRBV6-5 and TRBJ1-2; TRBD1 is a possible D gene (6 bases). Trimming pared 0 bases from V and 3 bases from J, leaving 23 bases between. This CDR3 is 19 amino acids long. Germline values: CDR1 MNHEY, CDR2 SVGAGI. CDR3 region: CASSYSWQGRISMDYGYTF. In DNA, the CDR3 is TGTGCCAGCAGTTACTCCTGGCAGGGGCGGATTTCGATGGACTATGGCTACACCTTC.

The table lists this clonotype with many counts. V is TRBV12-3 or TRBV12-4 and J is TRBJ2-5; 9 bases line up with TRBD1. V was pared by 0 bases and J by 6 bases, with 8 bases of the junction left unmatched. This CDR3 spans 16 amino acids. CDR3: CASSLAGDRADQTQYF. The CDR3 DNA sequence: TGTGCCAGCAGTTTAGCAGGGGACAGGGCAGACCAGACCCAGTACTTC.

This clonotype was counted ten times or more. The chain has TRBV29-1 and TRBJ2-7; 9 positions match TRBD2. J gave up 6 bases and V 7 bases, and 13 bases lay outside the gene matches. The CDR3 extends over 14 amino acids. The germline CDR1 and CDR2 sequences are SQVTM and ANQGSEA. CDR3 nucleotides: TGCAGCGCGAGAGGGGCGGGAGGGCCGCTCGAGCAGTACTTC. It translates to CSARGAGGPLEQYF.

This clonotype was counted between two and nine times. The chain recombines TRBV29-1 with TRBJ2-7; 11 nucleotides match TRBD1. CDR1 and CDR2 (germline): SQVTM, ANQGSEA. V was pared by 5 bases and J by 3 bases, with 3 bases of the junction left unmatched. The CDR3 covers 13 residues. The CDR3: CSVLGTGGYEQYF. As DNA, the CDR3 is TGCAGCGTTCTCGGGACAGGGGGCTACGAGCAGTACTTC.

In this sample, this clonotype turned up many times. The V and J genes are TRBV28 and TRBJ1-5, with 7 bases matching TRBD1. Germline trimming cut 5 bases from V and 6 bases from J; bases unmatched to any gene: 7. The CDR3 length is 14 residues. Germline CDR1 and CDR2: MDHEN and SYDVKM. The CDR3 is CASSIPGGAQPQHF. DNA for the CDR3: TGTGCCAGCAGTATCCCAGGGGGGGCTCAGCCCCAGCATTTT.

This clonotype has a count of ten or more. V usage is TRBV25-1 and J usage is TRBJ2-7; D unclear. Trimming shortened V by 3 bases and J by 6 bases, and 15 bases separated the two germline ends. CDR3 length equals 14 residues. Germline V gene data show CDR1 as MGHDK and CDR2 as SYGVNS. CDR3 coding DNA: TGTGCCAGCAGTGACCCGTCCGGCTCTGGCGAGCAGTACTTC. Translating gives CASSDPSGSGEQYF.

The chain employs TRBV6-1 and TRBJ2-7, with a possible D match to TRBD2 (7 bases). The V end was cut by 6 bases, the J end by 3 bases, with 18 bases between. The CDR3 is made up of 15 amino acids. CDR1 and CDR2 from the germline V gene are MNHNS and SASEGT. The chain's CDR3 is CASRRGGAEYYEQYF. The CDR3 DNA reads TGTGCCAGCAGAAGGGGGGGCGCGGAGTACTACGAGCAGTACTTC.

This clonotype was seen ten or more times. CDR3: CASSLEGISYNEQFF. CDR3 DNA sequence: TGTGCCAGCAGCTTGGAAGGGATCTCCTACAATGAGCAGTTCTTC. The J gene is TRBJ2-1, the V gene TRBV5-6; unclear D gene. This CDR3 comprises 15 residues. Germline V CDR1 and CDR2: SGHDT, YYEEEE. Trimming took 0 bases from V and 0 from J, leaving 7 bases between them. The full variable domain, its missing parts supplied by reference TRBV5-6 and TRBJ2-1, is DAGVTQSPTHLIKTRGQQVTLRCSPKSGHDTVSWYQQALGQGPQFIFQYYEEEERQRGNFPDRFSGHQFPNYSSELNVNALLLGDSALYLCASSLEGISYNEQFFGPGTRLTVL.

This clonotype was detected ten times or more. The V and J genes are TRBV2 and TRBJ2-7; D remains unclear. This CDR3 is 12 amino acids long. The V end was cut by 2 bases, the J end by 5 bases, with 7 bases between. Germline V CDR1 and CDR2: SNHLY, FYNNEI. The CDR3 bases are TGTGCCAGCAGTGAACCGGGTCACGAGCAGTACTTC. Protein: CASSEPGHEQYF.

A word on this clonotype: One end of the junction does not line up with germline, which may come from a read error. The gene calls are TRBV27 and TRBJ2-4, with D perhaps TRBD1 or TRBD2 (6 bases each). The CDR3 covers 16 residues. CDR1 is MNHEY, CDR2 SMNVEV, per germline (reference sequence). The CDR3 DNA reads TGTGCCAGCACCGTTAATTCAGGGGAGGCCAAAAACATTCAGCACTTC. The encoded protein is CASTVNSGEAKNIQHF.

This chain links TRBV9 with TRBJ2-3; D is uncertain. Germline V gene data show CDR1 as SGDLS and CDR2 as YYNGEE. V was clipped by 0 bases and J by 0 bases, with 11 bases between them. The CDR3 extends over 16 amino acids. CDR3 sequence reads: CASSVATVPSTDTQYF. DNA of the CDR3: TGTGCCAGCAGCGTAGCTACGGTCCCGAGCACAGATACGCAGTATTTT.

There are many counts of this clonotype. J is TRBJ2-3 and V is TRBV20-1; D not resolved. Trimming pared 6 bases from V and 1 base from J, leaving 14 bases between. Germline assignment: CDR1 DFQATT and CDR2 SNEGSKA (reference sequence). There are 14 residues in the CDR3. DNA for the CDR3: TGCAGTGCCCTAGAGGCGGATGGCACAGATACGCAGTATTTT. Encoded protein: CSALEADGTDTQYF.

This clonotype has at least ten counts. The chain has TRBV7-8 and TRBJ2-1; 11 nucleotides match TRBD2. Losses at the gene ends were 5 bases for V and 7 bases for J; bases not matched to a gene: 10. This CDR3 is built from 16 residues. The germline CDR1 and CDR2 sequences are SGHVS and FQNEAQ. The CDR3 DNA reads TGTGCCAGCAGCCGGGGACTAGCGGACCCTACAAATGAGCAGTTCTTC. Translation: CASSRGLADPTNEQFF.

Many counts were recorded for this clonotype. The genes are TRBV11-2 and TRBJ1-1; D perhaps matches TRBD1 (5 bases). Germline-derived CDR1 and CDR2 are SGHAT and FQNNGV. V lost 4 bases and J lost 3, with 12 bases in between. This CDR3 contains 14 residues. The DNA of the CDR3 is TGTGCCAGCAGCTCCCAGGGAGGACACACTGAAGCTTTCTTT. As protein: CASSSQGGHTEAFF.

The table lists this clonotype with many counts. The rearrangement joins TRBV10-3 to TRBJ2-4; TRBD2 matches 10 bases. CDR1 and CDR2 (germline): ENHRY, SYGVKD. V trimming: 2 bases; J trimming: 0 bases; junction bases outside the gene matches: 4. This CDR3 region has 17 residues. The CDR3 sequence is CAISETSGILAKNIQYF. In DNA, the CDR3 is TGTGCCATCAGTGAGACTAGCGGGATTCTAGCCAAAAACATTCAGTACTTC.

This clonotype occurred many times. This chain links TRBV2 with TRBJ1-2; TRBD1 might be the D (6 bases). The germline V gene has CDR1 SNHLY and CDR2 FYNNEI. The CDR3 runs to 13 residues. V lost 7 bases, J lost 2 bases, and 11 bases lay in between. The CDR3 sequence: CASNLRGNYGYTF. DNA for the CDR3: TGTGCCAGCAACTTAAGGGGGAACTATGGCTACACCTTC. The full variable domain, its missing parts supplied by reference TRBV2 and TRBJ1-2, is EPEVTQTPSHQVTQMGQEVILRCVPISNHLYFYWYRQILGQKVEFLVSFYNNEISEKSEIFDDQFSVERPDGSNFTLKIRSTKLEDSAMYFCASNLRGNYGYTFGSGTRLTVV.

V usage is TRBV20-1 and J usage is TRBJ1-1; possibly TRBD1 for D (5 bases). The CDR3 loop spans 12 amino acids. Trimming stripped 3 bases from V and 6 bases from J, with 11 bases between. CDR1 and CDR2 from the germline V gene are DFQATT and SNEGSKA (reference sequence). CDR3 in DNA: TGCAGTGCTAGGGCAGGGCGGGCTGAAGCTTTCTTT. This encodes CSARAGRAEAFF.

This clonotype was detected many times. The chain has TRBV15 and TRBJ1-2; D remains unclear. CDR1 and CDR2 from the germline V gene are LNHNV and YYDKDF (reference sequence). Between the trimmed V and J ends, which lost 5 bases and 4 bases, there was a span of 20 bases. This CDR3 is built from 16 residues. In DNA, the CDR3 is TGTGCCACCAGCCCCTCTCCTTGGGAAAGAACCTATGGCTACACCTTC. Residues: CATSPSPWERTYGYTF.

The chain joins TRBV28 to TRBJ2-7; no firm D call. The CDR3 sequence is 12 residues long. Germline CDR1 reads MDHEN; CDR2 reads SYDVKM. Deletions cut 10 bases from V and 3 bases from J, with 13 bases between. CDR3 DNA: TGTGCCAACAGCCTAGGTCACTACGAGCAGTACTTC. It yields the protein CANSLGHYEQYF.